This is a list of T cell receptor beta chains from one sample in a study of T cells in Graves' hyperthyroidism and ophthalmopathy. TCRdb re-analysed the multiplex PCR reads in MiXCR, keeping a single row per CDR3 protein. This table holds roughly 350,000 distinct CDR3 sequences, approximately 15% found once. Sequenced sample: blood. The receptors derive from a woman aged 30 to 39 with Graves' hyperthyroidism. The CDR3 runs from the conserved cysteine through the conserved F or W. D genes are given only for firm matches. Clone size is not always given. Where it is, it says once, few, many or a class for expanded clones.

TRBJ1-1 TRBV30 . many CAWRTGFGAEAFF TGTGCCTGGAGGACCGGGTTCGGCGCTGAAGCTTTCTTT
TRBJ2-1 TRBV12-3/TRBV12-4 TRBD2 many CASSPSGRSNNEQFF TGTGCCAGCAGTCCCAGCGGGAGGAGCAACAATGAGCAGTTCTTC
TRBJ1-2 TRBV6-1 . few CASSRRRWDWVNYGYTF TGTGCCAGCAGCCGACGTCGGTGGGATTGGGTTAACTATGGCTACACCTTC
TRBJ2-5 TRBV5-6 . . CASETDQSPQETQYF TGTGCCAGCGAAACGGATCAGAGCCCCCAAGAGACCCAGTACTTC
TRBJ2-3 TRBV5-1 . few CASSSELAGSTDTQYF TGCGCCAGCAGCTCCGAACTAGCCGGAAGCACAGATACGCAGTATTTT
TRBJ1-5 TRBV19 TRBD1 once CASSTTGGTGNQPQHF TGTGCCAGTAGTACGACCGGAGGGACAGGGAATCAGCCCCAGCATTTT
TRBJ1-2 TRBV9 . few CASSRDGEGYTF TGTGCCAGCAGCCGGGACGGGGAGGGCTACACCTTC
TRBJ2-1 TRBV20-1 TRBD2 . CSASLAGDTYNEQFF TGCAGTGCTAGCCTAGCGGGAGATACATACAATGAGCAGTTCTTC
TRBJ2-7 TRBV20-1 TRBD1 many CSASFQGVGAGEQYF TGCAGTGCTTCGTTTCAGGGGGTGGGGGCCGGCGAGCAGTACTTC
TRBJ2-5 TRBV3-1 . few CASSPRYGEAQYF TGTGCCAGCAGCCCCCGATACGGAGAGGCCCAGTACTTC
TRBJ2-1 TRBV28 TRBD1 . CAIRSGTEYNEQFF TGTGCCATCCGATCCGGGACAGAATACAATGAGCAGTTCTTC
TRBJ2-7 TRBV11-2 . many CASKLNTGSYEQYF TGTGCCAGCAAACTTAACACGGGCTCCTACGAGCAGTACTTC
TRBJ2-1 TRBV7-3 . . CASSPASVTPRGSYNEQFF TGTGCCAGCAGCCCGGCTAGCGTCACACCGAGGGGCTCCTACAATGAGCAGTTCTTC
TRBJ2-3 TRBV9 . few CASSVEGWGTDTQYF TGTGCCAGCAGCGTAGAGGGCTGGGGCACAGATACGCAGTATTTT
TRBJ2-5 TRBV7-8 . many CASTKGRLRETQYF TGTGCCAGCACCAAAGGCCGGCTGAGGGAGACCCAGTACTTC
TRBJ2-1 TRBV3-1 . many CASSQFKNEQFF TGTGCCAGCAGCCAATTTAAGAATGAGCAGTTCTTC
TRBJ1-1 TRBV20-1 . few CSARGVSTEAFF TGCAGTGCTAGAGGGGTCTCCACTGAAGCTTTCTTT
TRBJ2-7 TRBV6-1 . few CASTPNPGWREQYF TGTGCCAGCACCCCAAATCCGGGGTGGCGCGAGCAGTACTTC
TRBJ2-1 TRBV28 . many CASSRLRTSPYNEQFF TGTGCCAGCAGTCGACTACGGACATCTCCTTACAATGAGCAGTTCTTC
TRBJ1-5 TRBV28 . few CASSVFRDSNQPQHF TGTGCCAGCAGTGTCTTTAGGGACAGCAATCAGCCCCAGCATTTT
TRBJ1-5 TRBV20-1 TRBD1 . CSAPLQGERPQHF TGCAGTGCCCCGTTACAGGGGGAGAGGCCCCAGCATTTT
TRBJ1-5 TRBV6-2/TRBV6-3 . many CASSYSLDSSNQPQHF TGTGCCAGCAGTTACTCACTGGACAGTAGCAATCAGCCCCAGCATTTT
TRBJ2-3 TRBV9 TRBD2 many CASSVDGSGRTDTQYF TGTGCCAGCAGCGTAGATGGTAGCGGGAGGACAGATACGCAGTATTTT
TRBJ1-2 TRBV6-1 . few CASKRESIRGGYTF TGTGCCAGCAAACGAGAGAGCATCCGGGGGGGCTACACCTTC